The next 3 T cell receptor beta chains were all read from a single sample in a study of blood T cell repertoires in COVID-19. The table came from immunoSEQ multiplex PCR; TCRdb's copy has only in-frame clones and leaves some out. This sample yields some 260,000 clones, of which approximately 88% are seen a single time; roughly 6.7% belongs to the top ten. The sample taken for sequencing was peripheral blood. The origin of the receptors is a woman between 25 and 40 years old with COVID-19, enrolled during active disease.

The rearrangement joins TRBV6-6 to TRBJ2-2; 10 bases are shared with TRBD2. This CDR3 is 16 amino acids long. With 1 base clipped from V and 4 bases from J, the junction kept 3 bases outside the gene matches. The germline V gene encodes CDR1 MNHNY and CDR2 SVGAGI (reference sequence). For the CDR3, the DNA is TGTGCCAGCAGTTACTGGAGCGGGAGGGCCACCGGGGAGCTGTTTTTT. As protein: CASSYWSGRATGELFF.

The rearrangement uses TRBV11-2 and TRBJ2-7, with D possibly matching TRBD2 (7 bases). The CDR3 runs to 15 residues. V lost 1 base and J 5 bases, leaving 15 bases between the germline ends. In germline, CDR1 is SGHAT, CDR2 FQNNGV. This CDR3 reads CASSLAGDYLHEQYV. The CDR3 bases are TGTGCCAGCAGCTTAGCAGGGGACTATCTCCACGAGCAGTACGTC.

This chain joins TRBV9 and TRBJ2-3; TRBD1 agrees at 7 bases. Trimming cost V 0 bases and J 6 bases; bases outside gene matches: 7. The CDR3 totals 15 residues. CDR1 is SGDLS and CDR2 is YYNGEE in the germline V gene. The DNA for the CDR3 is TGTGCCAGCAGCGTAGCCCGGACAGGTGTGGATACGCAGTATTTT. Protein sequence: CASSVARTGVDTQYF.